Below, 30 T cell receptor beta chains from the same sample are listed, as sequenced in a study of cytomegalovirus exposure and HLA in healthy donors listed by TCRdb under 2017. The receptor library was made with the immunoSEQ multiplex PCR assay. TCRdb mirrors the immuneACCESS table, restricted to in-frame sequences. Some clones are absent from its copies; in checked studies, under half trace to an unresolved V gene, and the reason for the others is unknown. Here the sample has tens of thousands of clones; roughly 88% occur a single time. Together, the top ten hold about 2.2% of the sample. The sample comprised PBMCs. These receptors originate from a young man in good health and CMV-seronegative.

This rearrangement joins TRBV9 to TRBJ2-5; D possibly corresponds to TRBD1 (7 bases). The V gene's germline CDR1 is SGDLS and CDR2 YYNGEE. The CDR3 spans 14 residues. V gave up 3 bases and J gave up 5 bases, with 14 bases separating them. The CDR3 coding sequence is TGTGCCAGCAGCGAAGGACAGGCGGGGGAGACCCAGTACTTC. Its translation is CASSEGQAGETQYF.

The CDR3 region is CASSLRGRFPEGSNQPQHF. CDR3 nucleotides: TGTGCCAGCAGCCTGAGAGGTCGGTTTCCCGAAGGTAGCAATCAGCCCCAGCATTTT. The chain carries TRBV7-2 and TRBJ1-5; D not certain. Germline CDR1 reads SGHTA; CDR2 reads FQGNSA. V gave up 5 bases and J gave up 0 bases, with 23 bases separating them. The CDR3 has 19 amino acids.

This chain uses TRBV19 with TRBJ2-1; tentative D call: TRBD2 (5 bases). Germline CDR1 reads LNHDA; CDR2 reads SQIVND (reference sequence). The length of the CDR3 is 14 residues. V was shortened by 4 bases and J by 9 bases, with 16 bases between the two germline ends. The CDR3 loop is CASSSVSVKGEQFF. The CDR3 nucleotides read TGTGCCAGTAGTAGTGTTAGCGTTAAAGGTGAGCAGTTCTTC.

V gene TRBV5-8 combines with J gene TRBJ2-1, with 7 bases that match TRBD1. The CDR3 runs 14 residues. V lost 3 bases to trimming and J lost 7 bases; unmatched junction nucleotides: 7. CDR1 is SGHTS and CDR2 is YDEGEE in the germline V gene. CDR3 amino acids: CASSWRQGLNEQFF. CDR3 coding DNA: TGTGCCAGCAGCTGGCGACAGGGTCTTAATGAGCAGTTCTTC.

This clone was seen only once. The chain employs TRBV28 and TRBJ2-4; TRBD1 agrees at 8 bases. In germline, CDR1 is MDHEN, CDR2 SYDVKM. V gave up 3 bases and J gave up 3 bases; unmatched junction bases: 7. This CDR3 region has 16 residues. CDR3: CASSFRGPGGKNIQYF. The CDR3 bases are TGTGCCAGCAGTTTCAGGGGGCCCGGAGGCAAAAACATTCAGTACTTC.

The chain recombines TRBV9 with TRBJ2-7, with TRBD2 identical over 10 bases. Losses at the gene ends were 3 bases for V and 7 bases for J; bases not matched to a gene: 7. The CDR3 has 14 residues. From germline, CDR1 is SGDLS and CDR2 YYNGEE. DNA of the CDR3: TGTGCCAGCAGCGAAGCGGGAGGGCCGAGGGAGCAGTACTTC. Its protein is CASSEAGGPREQYF.

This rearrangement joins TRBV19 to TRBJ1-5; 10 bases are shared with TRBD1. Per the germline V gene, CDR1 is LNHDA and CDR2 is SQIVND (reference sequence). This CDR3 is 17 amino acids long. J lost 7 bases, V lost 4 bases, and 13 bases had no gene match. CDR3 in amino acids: CASSTGQGRGYDQPQHF. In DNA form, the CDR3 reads TGTGCCAGTAGTACGGGACAGGGGCGAGGGTACGACCAGCCCCAGCATTTT. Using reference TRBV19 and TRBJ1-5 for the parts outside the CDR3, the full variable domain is DGGITQSPKYLFRKEGQNVTLSCEQNLNHDAMYWYRQDPGQGLRLIYYSQIVNDFQKGDIAEGYSVSREKKESFPLTVTSAQKNPTAFYLCASSTGQGRGYDQPQHFGDGTRLSIL.

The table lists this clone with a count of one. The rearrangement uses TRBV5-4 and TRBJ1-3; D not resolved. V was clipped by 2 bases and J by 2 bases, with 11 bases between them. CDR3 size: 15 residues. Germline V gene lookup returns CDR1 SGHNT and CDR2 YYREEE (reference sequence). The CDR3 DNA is TGTGCCAGCAGCTTCGTCTCGGGGACTGGAAACACCATATATTTT. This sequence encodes CASSFVSGTGNTIYF.

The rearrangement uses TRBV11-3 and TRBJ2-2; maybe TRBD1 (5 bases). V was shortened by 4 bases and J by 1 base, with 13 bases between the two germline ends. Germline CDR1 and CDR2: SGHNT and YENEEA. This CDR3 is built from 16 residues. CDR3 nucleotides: TGTGCCAGCAGCTCCGGAAGGGGCGGGAACACCGGGGAGCTGTTTTTT. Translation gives CASSSGRGGNTGELFF.

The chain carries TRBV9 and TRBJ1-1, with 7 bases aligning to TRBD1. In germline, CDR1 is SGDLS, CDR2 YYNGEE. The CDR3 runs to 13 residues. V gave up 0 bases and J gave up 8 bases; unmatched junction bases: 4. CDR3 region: CASSVGDSSEAFF. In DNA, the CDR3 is TGTGCCAGCAGCGTAGGGGACAGCTCAGAAGCTTTCTTT.

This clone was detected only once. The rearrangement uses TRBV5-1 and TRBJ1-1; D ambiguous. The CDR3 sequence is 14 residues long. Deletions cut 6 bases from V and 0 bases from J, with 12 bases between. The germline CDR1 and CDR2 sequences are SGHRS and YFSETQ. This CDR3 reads CASNLERMNTEAFF. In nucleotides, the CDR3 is TGCGCCAGCAACCTCGAGAGAATGAACACTGAAGCTTTCTTT. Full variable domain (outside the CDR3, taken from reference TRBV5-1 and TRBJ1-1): KAGVTQTPRYLIKTRGQQVTLSCSPISGHRSVSWYQQTPGQGLQFLFEYFSETQRNKGNFPGRFSGRQFSNSRSEMNVSTLELGDSALYLCASNLERMNTEAFFGQGTRLTVV.

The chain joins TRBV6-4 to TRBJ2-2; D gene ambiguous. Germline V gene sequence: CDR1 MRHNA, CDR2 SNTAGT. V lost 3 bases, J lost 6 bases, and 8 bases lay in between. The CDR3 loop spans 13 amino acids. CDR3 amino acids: CASSDRESGELFF. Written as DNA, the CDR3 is TGTGCCAGCAGTGATAGAGAGTCCGGGGAGCTGTTTTTT.

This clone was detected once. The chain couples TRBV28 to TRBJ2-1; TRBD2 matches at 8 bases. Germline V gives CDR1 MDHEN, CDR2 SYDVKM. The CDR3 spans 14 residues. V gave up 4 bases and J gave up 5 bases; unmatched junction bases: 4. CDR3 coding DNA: TGTGCCAGCAGTTACCCGGGAGGGAACAATGAGCAGTTCTTC. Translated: CASSYPGGNNEQFF.

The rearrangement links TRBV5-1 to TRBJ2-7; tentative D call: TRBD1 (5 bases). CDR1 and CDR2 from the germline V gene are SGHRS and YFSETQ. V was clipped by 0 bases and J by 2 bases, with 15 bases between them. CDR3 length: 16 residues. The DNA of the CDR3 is TGCGCCAGCAGCTTGGAGGCAGGGCGATGGGCCTACGAGCAGTACTTC. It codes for CASSLEAGRWAYEQYF.

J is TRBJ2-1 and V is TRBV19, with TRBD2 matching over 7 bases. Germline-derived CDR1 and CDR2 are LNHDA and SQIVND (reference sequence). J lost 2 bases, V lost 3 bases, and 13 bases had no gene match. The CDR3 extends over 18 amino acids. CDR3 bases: TGTGCCAGTAGTATCGGGGCCGGCGGGGGTACCACCTACAATGAGCAGTTCTTC. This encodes CASSIGAGGGTTYNEQFF.

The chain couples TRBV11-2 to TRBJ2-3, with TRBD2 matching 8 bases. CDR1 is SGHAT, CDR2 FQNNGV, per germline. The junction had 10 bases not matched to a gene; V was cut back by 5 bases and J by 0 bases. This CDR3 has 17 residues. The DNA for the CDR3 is TGTGCCAGCAGCCCGCGGGGGGCGTCCCCTAGCACAGATACGCAGTATTTT. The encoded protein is CASSPRGASPSTDTQYF.

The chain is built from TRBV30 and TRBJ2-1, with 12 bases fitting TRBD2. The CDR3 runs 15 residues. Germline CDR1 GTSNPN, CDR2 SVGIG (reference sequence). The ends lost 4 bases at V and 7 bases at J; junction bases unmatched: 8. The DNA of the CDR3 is TGTGCCTGGATGCGACTAGCGGGAGAGGTTAATGAGCAGTTCTTC. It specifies CAWMRLAGEVNEQFF.

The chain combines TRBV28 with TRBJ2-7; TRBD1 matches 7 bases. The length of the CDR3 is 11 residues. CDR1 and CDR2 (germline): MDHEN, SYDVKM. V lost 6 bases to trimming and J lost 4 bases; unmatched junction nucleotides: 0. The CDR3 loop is CASRTGYEQYF. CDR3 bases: TGTGCCAGCAGGACAGGGTACGAGCAGTACTTC.

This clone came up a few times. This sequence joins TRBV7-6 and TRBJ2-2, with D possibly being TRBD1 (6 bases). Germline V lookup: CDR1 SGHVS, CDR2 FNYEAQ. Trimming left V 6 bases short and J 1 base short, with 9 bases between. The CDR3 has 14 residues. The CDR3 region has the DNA TGTGCCAGCAGATCGACAGGGAACACCGGGGAGCTGTTTTTT. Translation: CASRSTGNTGELFF. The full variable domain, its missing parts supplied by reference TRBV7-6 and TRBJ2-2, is GAGVSQSPRYKVTKRGQDVALRCDPISGHVSLYWYRQALGQGPEFLTYFNYEAQQDKSGLPNDRFSAERPEGSISTLTIQRTEQRDSAMYRCASRSTGNTGELFFGEGSRLTVL.

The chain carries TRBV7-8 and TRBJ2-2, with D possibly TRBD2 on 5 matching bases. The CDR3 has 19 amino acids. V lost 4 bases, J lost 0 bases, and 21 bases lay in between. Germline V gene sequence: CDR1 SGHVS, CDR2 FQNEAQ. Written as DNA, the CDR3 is TGTGCCAGCAGCTGGACGCGTTACCGGGAAACTTCGAACACCGGGGAGCTGTTTTTT. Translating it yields CASSWTRYRETSNTGELFF.

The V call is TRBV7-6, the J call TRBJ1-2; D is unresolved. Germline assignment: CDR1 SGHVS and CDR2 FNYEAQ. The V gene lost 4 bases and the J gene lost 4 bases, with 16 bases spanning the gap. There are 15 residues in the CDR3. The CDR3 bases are TGTGCCAGCAGCTCGCAAGGAGGAACTTTCTATGGCTACACCTTC. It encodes CASSSQGGTFYGYTF.

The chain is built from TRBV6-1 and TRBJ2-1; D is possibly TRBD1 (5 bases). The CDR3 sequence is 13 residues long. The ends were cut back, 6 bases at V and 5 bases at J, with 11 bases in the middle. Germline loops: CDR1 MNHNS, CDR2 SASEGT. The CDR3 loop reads CASSLDSNNEQFF. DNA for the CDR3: TGTGCCAGCAGCCTTGACAGTAACAATGAGCAGTTCTTC.

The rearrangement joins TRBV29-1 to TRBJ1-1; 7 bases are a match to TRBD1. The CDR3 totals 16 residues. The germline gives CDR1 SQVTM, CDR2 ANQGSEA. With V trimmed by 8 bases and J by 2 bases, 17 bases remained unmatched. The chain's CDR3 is CSSKRIQGKTNTEAFF. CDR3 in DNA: TGCAGCTCGAAGAGAATACAGGGGAAAACTAACACTGAAGCTTTCTTT.

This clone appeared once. This CDR3 reads CASRALGQGPYGYTF. CDR3 coding DNA: TGTGCCAGCAGGGCCCTCGGACAGGGGCCCTATGGCTACACCTTC. The chain employs TRBV6-1 and TRBJ1-2; 9 positions match TRBD1. V gave up 6 bases and J gave up 4 bases; unmatched junction bases: 9. Germline CDR1 reads MNHNS; CDR2 reads SASEGT. This CDR3 has 15 residues.

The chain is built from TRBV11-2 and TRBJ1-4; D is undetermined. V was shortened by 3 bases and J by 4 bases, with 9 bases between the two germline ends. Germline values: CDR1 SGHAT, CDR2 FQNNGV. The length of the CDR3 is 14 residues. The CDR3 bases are TGTGCCAGCAGCTTGTCCAGTCTTAATGAAAAACTGTTTTTT. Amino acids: CASSLSSLNEKLFF.

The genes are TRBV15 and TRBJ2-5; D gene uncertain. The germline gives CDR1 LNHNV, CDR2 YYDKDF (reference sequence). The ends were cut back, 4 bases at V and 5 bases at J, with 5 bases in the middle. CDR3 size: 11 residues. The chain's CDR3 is CATSTKETQYF. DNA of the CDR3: TGTGCCACCAGCACTAAGGAGACCCAGTACTTC.

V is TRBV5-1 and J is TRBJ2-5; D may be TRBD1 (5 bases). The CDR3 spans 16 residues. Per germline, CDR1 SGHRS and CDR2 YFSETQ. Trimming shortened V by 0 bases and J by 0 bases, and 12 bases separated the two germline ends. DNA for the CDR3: TGCGCCAGCAGCTTGGGGGCAGGGCTAAACCAAGAGACCCAGTACTTC. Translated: CASSLGAGLNQETQYF. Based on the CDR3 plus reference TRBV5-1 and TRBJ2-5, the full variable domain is KAGVTQTPRYLIKTRGQQVTLSCSPISGHRSVSWYQQTPGQGLQFLFEYFSETQRNKGNFPGRFSGRQFSNSRSEMNVSTLELGDSALYLCASSLGAGLNQETQYFGPGTRLLVL.

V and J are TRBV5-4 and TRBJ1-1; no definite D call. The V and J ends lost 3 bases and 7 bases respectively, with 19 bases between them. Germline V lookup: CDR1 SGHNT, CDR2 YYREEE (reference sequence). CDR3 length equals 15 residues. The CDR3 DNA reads TGTGCCAGCAGCTCCGGGCGTTGGGAGCTGGGTGAAGCTTTCTTT. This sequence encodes CASSSGRWELGEAFF.

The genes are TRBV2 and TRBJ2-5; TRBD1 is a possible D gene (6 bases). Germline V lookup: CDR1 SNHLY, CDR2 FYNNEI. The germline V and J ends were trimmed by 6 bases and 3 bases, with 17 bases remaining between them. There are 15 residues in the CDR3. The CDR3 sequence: CASRGGTRGKETQYF. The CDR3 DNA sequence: TGTGCCAGCAGGGGTGGGACAAGGGGGAAAGAGACCCAGTACTTC.

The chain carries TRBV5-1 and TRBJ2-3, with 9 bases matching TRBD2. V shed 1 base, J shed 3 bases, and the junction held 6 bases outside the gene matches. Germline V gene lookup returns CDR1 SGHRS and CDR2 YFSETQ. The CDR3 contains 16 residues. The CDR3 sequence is CASSLLGGRGTDTQYF. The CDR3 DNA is TGCGCCAGCAGCTTGTTGGGCGGGAGGGGGACAGATACGCAGTATTTT.